A single sample gave rise to the 25 T cell receptor beta chains below, sequenced in a study (dated by TCRdb to 2016 to 2017). Library prep was done by RT-PCR. TCRdb lists the instrument as Illumina MiSeq. In-frame beta chains were kept once TCRdb had trimmed the public reads at Q25 with fastp and called clones with MiXCR. Each record represents a unique CDR3 protein, reported with the most common genes and DNA among its rows. The sample table contains about 700,000 distinct CDR3 sequences; only one count was recorded for more than 13% of them. 3.6% of the sample goes to the ten largest clones. The specimen sequenced was memory CD4+ T cells from blood. The receptors come from a female donor in good health, serving as a healthy control.

This clonotype has at least ten counts. The chain has TRBV9 and TRBJ1-2, with D possibly matching TRBD1 (5 bases). CDR3 length: 15 residues. Trimming stripped 3 bases from V and 1 base from J, with 13 bases between. Germline loops: CDR1 SGDLS, CDR2 YYNGEE. CDR3 in amino acids: CASSALSGLNYGYTF. DNA of the CDR3: TGTGCCAGCAGCGCCCTATCAGGGCTTAACTATGGCTACACCTTC.

This clonotype was seen only a few times. The V call is TRBV18, the J call TRBJ2-7; TRBD1 aligns across 9 bases. J gave up 2 bases and V 8 bases, and 4 bases lay outside the gene matches. This CDR3 has 13 residues. CDR1 KGHSH and CDR2 LQKENI come from the germline V gene. The chain's CDR3 is CASGQGSTYEQYF. The CDR3 bases are TGTGCCAGCGGACAGGGGAGTACCTACGAGCAGTACTTC.

The sample holds a few counts of this clonotype. The chain couples TRBV10-3 to TRBJ1-1, with D possibly TRBD1 on 6 matching bases. The length of the CDR3 is 14 residues. CDR1 is ENHRY, CDR2 SYGVKD, per germline. Between the trimmed V and J ends, which lost 2 bases and 6 bases, there was a span of 13 bases. CDR3: CAISEADSSAEAFF. Here the CDR3 DNA reads TGTGCCATCAGTGAGGCGGACAGTTCCGCTGAAGCTTTCTTT.

In this sample, this clonotype turned up a few times. This chain joins TRBV5-1 and TRBJ2-3, with 7 bases identical to TRBD1. The CDR3 is 16 residues long. Germline values: CDR1 SGHRS, CDR2 YFSETQ. After removal of 4 bases from V and 0 bases from J, the junction contained 8 bases not matched to a gene. CDR3 protein: CASSTIPGQSTDTQYF. In DNA form, the CDR3 reads TGCGCCAGCAGCACCATTCCGGGACAGAGCACAGATACGCAGTATTTT.

This clonotype turned up a few times. This chain joins TRBV27 and TRBJ1-4, with D possibly TRBD1 on 5 matching bases. Germline lookup yields CDR1 MNHEY and CDR2 SMNVEV (reference sequence). Deletions cut 3 bases from V and 11 bases from J, with 19 bases between. The CDR3 is made up of 15 amino acids. CDR3 sequence reads: CASSFQWGGAGKLFF. The CDR3 DNA reads as TGTGCCAGCAGTTTCCAGTGGGGAGGGGCTGGGAAACTGTTTTTT.

The rearrangement uses TRBV24-1 and TRBJ2-5; D perhaps matches TRBD2 (6 bases). The CDR3 totals 17 residues. Germline V gene lookup returns CDR1 KGHDR and CDR2 SFDVKD. The V end lost 4 bases, the J end lost 2 bases, and 19 bases lay between the germline ends. The CDR3 sequence: CATSEPYGGAGQETQYF. CDR3 bases: TGTGCCACCAGTGAACCATACGGGGGTGCGGGGCAAGAGACCCAGTACTTC.

This clonotype was counted a few times. This chain uses TRBV7-9 with TRBJ2-3; D is uncertain. The germline gives CDR1 SEHNR, CDR2 FQNEAQ (reference sequence). Trimming stripped 8 bases from V and 0 bases from J, with 9 bases between. The CDR3 consists of 13 residues. The CDR3 region is CASDPGSTDTQYF. The CDR3 DNA reads as TGTGCCAGCGACCCGGGCAGCACAGATACGCAGTATTTT.

This clonotype was picked up a small number of times. V usage is TRBV10-1 and J usage is TRBJ1-1, with TRBD1 matching 7 bases. Trimming at V came to 6 bases and at J to 3 bases, leaving 7 bases not matched to a gene. The CDR3 consists of 14 residues. Germline CDR1 and CDR2: WNHNN and SYGVQD (reference sequence). CDR3 sequence: CASRPGQMDTEAFF. The CDR3 nucleotides read TGCGCCAGCAGGCCGGGACAGATGGACACTGAAGCTTTCTTT.

V usage is TRBV7-2 and J usage is TRBJ1-2, with D uncertain. Germline V lookup: CDR1 SGHTA, CDR2 FQGNSA. This CDR3 comprises 14 residues. V dropped 4 bases and J dropped 7 bases, with 16 bases sitting between them. For the CDR3, the DNA is TGTGCCAGCAGCTCTGACCCTTCCGCAGGTGGCTACACCTTC. Translated, it gives CASSSDPSAGGYTF.

The genes are TRBV3-1 and TRBJ2-2, with D unresolved. The V end was cut by 5 bases, the J end by 7 bases, with 8 bases between. The germline CDR1 and CDR2 sequences are LGHDT and YNNKEL (reference sequence). This CDR3 region has 12 residues. CDR3: CASSIMGGELFF. The CDR3 DNA is TGTGCCAGCAGCATAATGGGCGGGGAGCTGTTTTTT.

The V and J genes are TRBV7-2 and TRBJ1-2, with 8 bases matching TRBD1. This CDR3 region has 12 residues. Trimming removed 4 bases from V and 8 bases from J; junction bases left unmatched: 3. Per the germline V gene, CDR1 is SGHTA and CDR2 is FQGNSA. CDR3 DNA: TGTGCCAGCAGCTCGCGGACAGGGGGCTACACCTTC. Translating gives CASSSRTGGYTF.

The sample holds many counts of this clonotype. The chain employs TRBV12-3 or TRBV12-4 and TRBJ2-5, with 7 bases aligning to TRBD1. This CDR3 comprises 14 residues. With V trimmed by 6 bases and J by 3 bases, 7 bases remained unmatched. The CDR3 is CASRPGTEKETQYF. Here the CDR3 DNA reads TGTGCCAGCAGACCCGGGACAGAAAAAGAGACCCAGTACTTC.

The chain recombines TRBV3-1 with TRBJ1-1; unclear D gene. Germline lookup yields CDR1 LGHDT and CDR2 YNNKEL (reference sequence). V lost 0 bases and J lost 1, with 6 bases in between. The CDR3 contains 14 residues. The CDR3 nucleotides are TGTGCCAGCAGCCAAGAATCGAGGAACACTGAAGCTTTCTTT. Amino acids: CASSQESRNTEAFF.

Many counts were recorded for this clonotype. This chain links TRBV7-3 with TRBJ1-1; D uncertain. The V end lost 5 bases, the J end lost 0 bases, and 7 bases lay between the germline ends. The germline gives CDR1 SGHTA, CDR2 FQGTGA. This CDR3 has 13 residues. CDR3 amino acids: CASSRSLNTEAFF. Here the CDR3 DNA reads TGTGCCAGCAGCCGGAGTCTGAACACTGAAGCTTTCTTT.

This clonotype was observed a handful of times. The rearrangement joins TRBV27 to TRBJ1-2, with D tentatively TRBD1 (5 bases). Trimming cost V 6 bases and J 6 bases, with 23 bases left between them. Germline lookup yields CDR1 MNHEY and CDR2 SMNVEV (reference sequence). This CDR3 contains 16 residues. CDR3 in amino acids: CASRNIDSRGLNGYTF. CDR3 DNA: TGTGCCAGCAGGAACATCGACAGTAGAGGCCTTAATGGCTACACCTTC.

This clonotype has just a few counts. This chain connects TRBV6-6 to TRBJ2-5, with D tentatively TRBD1 or TRBD2 (5 bases each). With 7 bases removed from V and 5 bases from J, the gap between germline ends came to 14 bases. Germline-derived CDR1 and CDR2 are MNHNY and SVGAGI (reference sequence). The CDR3 totals 13 residues. The CDR3 DNA is TGTGCCAGCAACCAGGGCCGAGGGGAGACCCAGTACTTC. Its protein product is CASNQGRGETQYF.

This clonotype was observed a handful of times. The chain employs TRBV4-3 and TRBJ1-1, with D tentatively TRBD1 (5 bases). Per germline, CDR1 LGHNA and CDR2 YSLEER. The V end was cut by 0 bases, the J end by 5 bases, with 13 bases between. This CDR3 spans 15 amino acids. DNA for the CDR3: TGCGCCAGCAGCCAAGAGGGACGATGGGTGACTGAAGCTTTCTTT. Its protein is CASSQEGRWVTEAFF.

This chain joins TRBV5-1 and TRBJ2-1; possible D gene TRBD2, 6 bases. The CDR3 totals 16 residues. V was cut by 0 bases and J by 3 bases, with 13 bases left in between. Germline CDR1 reads SGHRS; CDR2 reads YFSETQ. The DNA of the CDR3 is TGCGCCAGCAGCTTGGCTGCGGGGACCGTCTACAATGAGCAGTTCTTC. Protein product: CASSLAAGTVYNEQFF.

The J gene is TRBJ1-1, the V gene TRBV20-1, with TRBD1 matching 8 bases. Germline trimming cut 6 bases from V and 6 bases from J; bases unmatched to any gene: 9. Germline V gives CDR1 DFQATT, CDR2 SNEGSKA (reference sequence). The CDR3 totals 13 residues. This CDR3 is CSAKTGVFPEAFF. CDR3 coding DNA: TGCAGTGCAAAGACAGGGGTTTTTCCTGAAGCTTTCTTT.

This clonotype came up many times. The chain recombines TRBV20-1 with TRBJ2-7; 8 nucleotides line up with TRBD2. The germline V gene encodes CDR1 DFQATT and CDR2 SNEGSKA (reference sequence). V lost 6 bases, J lost 2 bases, and 12 bases stayed unmatched. The CDR3 is 15 amino acids. DNA of the CDR3: TGCAGTGCCCCCCCGGCTAGCGGGTCCCCCTACGAGCAGTACTTC. Encoded protein: CSAPPASGSPYEQYF.

This clonotype was seen only a few times. The chain links TRBV28 to TRBJ1-1, with 10 bases identical to TRBD1. Germline values: CDR1 MDHEN, CDR2 SYDVKM. J lost 5 bases, V lost 11 bases, and 11 bases had no gene match. The CDR3 is made up of 14 amino acids. CDR3 residues: CAGRSGTGETEAFF. Written as DNA, the CDR3 is TGTGCCGGGAGATCCGGGACAGGGGAAACTGAAGCTTTCTTT.

This clonotype was recorded at least ten times. This chain joins TRBV30 and TRBJ2-1; possibly TRBD1 for D (6 bases). Trimming took off 8 bases at V and 5 bases at J, with 25 bases between the two ends. This CDR3 is 16 amino acids long. Germline-derived CDR1 and CDR2 are GTSNPN and SVGIG (reference sequence). The CDR3 loop reads CAGDPMTGTRDNEQFF. Here the CDR3 DNA reads TGTGCCGGGGATCCTATGACAGGTACAAGGGACAATGAGCAGTTCTTC.

This clonotype was observed at least ten times. The chain has TRBV20-1 and TRBJ2-5, with 7 bases that match TRBD2. Germline V gene lookup returns CDR1 DFQATT and CDR2 SNEGSKA (reference sequence). V trimming: 6 bases; J trimming: 3 bases; junction bases outside the gene matches: 13. The length of the CDR3 is 15 residues. The CDR3 bases are TGCAGTGCCCCGTATCGGGGGGAGGAAAAAGAGACCCAGTACTTC. The encoded protein is CSAPYRGEEKETQYF.

The V call is TRBV20-1, the J call TRBJ2-7; D perhaps matches TRBD1 (7 bases). Trimming stripped 6 bases from V and 6 bases from J, with 21 bases between. Germline CDR1 reads DFQATT; CDR2 reads SNEGSKA (reference sequence). The CDR3 covers 14 residues. CDR3 sequence reads: CSAPGGGWSLEQYF. The CDR3, as DNA: TGCAGTGCCCCAGGGGGAGGTTGGTCCCTCGAGCAGTACTTC.

This chain uses TRBV20-1 with TRBJ2-7; no clear D gene. The V end was cut by 0 bases, the J end by 5 bases, with 11 bases between. Germline values: CDR1 DFQATT, CDR2 SNEGSKA (reference sequence). This CDR3 has 13 amino acids. The DNA of the CDR3 is TGCAGTGCTAGAGACCCGAACGGACACGAGCAGTACTTC. Translated: CSARDPNGHEQYF.